A few counts support the clone carrying this T cell receptor (beta chain). Its antigen is as yet unknown. This record belongs to a study of neoadjuvant anti-PD-1 for oral cavity cancer. Study-wide results and limits: Higher pretreatment Treg/Th17 ratios tracked higher pretreatment blood clonality.

Only in-frame clones appear in the TCRdb table, and some are missing; sequencing was by immunoSEQ multiplex PCR. The sample lists more than 12,000 clones, 35% to 40% seen once, with 39% in the top ten. J lost 4 bases, V lost 7 bases, and 7 bases had no gene match. Looked up from germline, CDR1 is MDHEN and CDR2 is SYDVKM. The CDR3 covers 13 residues. Time point here: after neoadjuvant nivolumab, at surgical resection. The V and J genes are TRBV28 and TRBJ2-7; 7 bases match TRBD2. The receptor's source is a person aged 35-79 years with oral cavity squamous cell carcinoma. Sequencing used tumor tissue, obtained after nivolumab (anti-PD-1) treatment. The CDR3 bases are TGTGCCAGCACGGGGAGGGATGTTTACGAGCAGTACTTC. Amino acid sequence: CASTGRDVYEQYF. The full variable domain, with the rest looked up from reference TRBV28 and TRBJ2-7, is DVKVTQSSRYLVKRTGEKVFLECVQDMDHENMFWYRQDPGLGLRLIYFSYDVKMKEKGDIPEGYSVSREKKERFSLILESASTNQTSMYLCASTGRDVYEQYFGPGTRLTVT.